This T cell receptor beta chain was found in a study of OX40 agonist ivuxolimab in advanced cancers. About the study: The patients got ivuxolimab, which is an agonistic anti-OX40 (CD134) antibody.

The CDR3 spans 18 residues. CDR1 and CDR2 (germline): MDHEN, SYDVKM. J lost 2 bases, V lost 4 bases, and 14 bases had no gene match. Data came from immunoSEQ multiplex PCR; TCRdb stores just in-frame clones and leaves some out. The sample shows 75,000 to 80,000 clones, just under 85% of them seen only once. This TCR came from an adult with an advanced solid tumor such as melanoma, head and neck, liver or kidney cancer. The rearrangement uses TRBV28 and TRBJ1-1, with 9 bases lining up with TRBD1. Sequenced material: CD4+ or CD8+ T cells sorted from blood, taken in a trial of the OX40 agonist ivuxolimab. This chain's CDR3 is CASSSPTRQGGINTEAFF. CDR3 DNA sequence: TGTGCCAGCAGTTCCCCAACCAGACAGGGGGGGATCAACACTGAAGCTTTCTTT.